A selection of T cell receptor beta chains follows, all from one sample in a study of CD4 and CD8 cells across lung adenocarcinoma regions. A single record per CDR3 protein comes from TCRdb applying MiXCR to the PCR reads. The sample lists around 11,000 distinct CDR3 sequences; about 55% were seen once. The sequencing sample was made of CD4+ T cells from the center of a lung tumor. Receptor source: a male donor with lung adenocarcinoma. The CD4 and CD8 labels of this study may be unreliable. Each CDR3 is given with its conserved first and last residue. Clone size is shown for a subset of rows, as once, few, many or a class of expanded clone.

>TRBV11-2|TRBJ2-4|-
CASSTRQGSGAKNIQYF
>TRBV6-1|TRBJ2-5|-
CASSDRDGKTQYF
>TRBV6-5|TRBJ2-3|-
CASSYHETRPLTQYF
>TRBV6-1|TRBJ2-1|large
CASSEGTGRFNEQFF
>TRBV5-1|TRBJ2-5|many
CASSLANGETQYF
>TRBV4-1|TRBJ2-5|-
CASSPEDSPRETQYF
>TRBV6-1|TRBJ2-1|-
CASTPVRGAKDEQFF
>TRBV5-1|TRBJ1-2|-
CASSLRPQWGYTF
>TRBV6-2/TRBV6-3|-|-
CASSYSFGVRLEQYF
>TRBV6-1|TRBJ2-1|-
CASKKDRGLLNEQFF
>TRBV11-3|TRBJ2-1|-
CASSLLTAANNEQFF
>TRBV6-1|TRBJ2-1|-
CASSARDPPYNEQFF
>TRBV6-5|TRBJ2-1|many
CASSRAGGFYNEQFF
>TRBV7-2|TRBJ2-7|-
CASSSDRWASYEQYF
>TRBV7-2|TRBJ2-1|once
CASSLAGQAAEQFF
>TRBV10-3|TRBJ2-1|few
CAISELAGNLYNEQFF
>TRBV6-1|TRBJ2-1|-
CASSRSSEQFF
>TRBV12-3/TRBV12-4|TRBJ1-3|-
CASSPRGGAGNTIYF
>TRBV12-3/TRBV12-4|TRBJ2-1|-
CASSLNPGGSEQFF
>TRBV27|TRBJ2-1|medium-sized
CASSPGGTGAYNEQFF
>TRBV6-1|TRBJ2-3|-
CASSESGATDSTDTQYF
>TRBV9|TRBJ1-3|few
CASSARGDTIYF
>TRBV4-1|TRBJ2-4|few
CASSPGQGGSDLNIQYF
>TRBV6-1|TRBJ2-2|-
CASSGWGQRVSTGELFF
>TRBV7-2|TRBJ1-2|few
CASSPTGEDGYTF
>TRBV6-1|-|-
CGSTPGRCAKNDQYF
>TRBV14|TRBJ2-1|many
CASSVLAGGGFYNEQFF
>TRBV6-4|TRBJ2-3|-
CASSGGRVSDTQYF
>TRBV6-1|TRBJ1-6|-
CASSEGQLNNSPLHF
>TRBV3-1|TRBJ2-7|-
CASSQDPDGAYEQYF
>TRBV10-1|-|-
CASSQQTGGQQFF
>TRBV7-9|TRBJ2-1|-
CASSLAASSRWGNEQFF
>TRBV6-1|TRBJ2-1|few
CASSEIRIDEQFF
>TRBV7-3|TRBJ2-3|few
CASSLGSTQYF
>TRBV11-2|TRBJ2-1|-
CASSFLWLADNEQFF
>TRBV14|TRBJ1-1|few
CASSQEGRGLGGEAFF
>TRBV6-2/TRBV6-3|TRBJ1-3|few
CASSLRRLSGNTIYF
>TRBV12-3/TRBV12-4|TRBJ2-4|-
CASSVMGRGDKDMQYF
>TRBV27|TRBJ2-1|few
CASSLSGLKYNEQFF
>TRBV27|TRBJ2-3|large
CASRSVGLARATDTQYF
>TRBV7-9|-|few
CASSLGPAMPTYEQYF